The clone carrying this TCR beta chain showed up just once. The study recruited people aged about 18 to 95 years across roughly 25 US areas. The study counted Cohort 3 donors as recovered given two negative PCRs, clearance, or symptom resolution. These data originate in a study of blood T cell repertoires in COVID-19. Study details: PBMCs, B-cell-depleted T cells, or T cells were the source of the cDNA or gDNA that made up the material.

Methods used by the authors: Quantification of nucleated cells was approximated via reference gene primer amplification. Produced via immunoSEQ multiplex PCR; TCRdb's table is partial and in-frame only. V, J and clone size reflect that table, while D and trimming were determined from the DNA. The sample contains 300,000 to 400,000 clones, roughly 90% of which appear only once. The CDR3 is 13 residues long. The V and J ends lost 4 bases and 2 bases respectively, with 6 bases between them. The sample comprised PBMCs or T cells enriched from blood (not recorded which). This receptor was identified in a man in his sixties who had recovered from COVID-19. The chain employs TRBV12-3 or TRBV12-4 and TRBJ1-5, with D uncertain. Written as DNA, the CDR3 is TGTGCCAGCAGTTATGCAGGCAATCAGCCCCAGCATTTT. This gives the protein CASSYAGNQPQHF.